The 23 T cell receptor beta chains below all came from one sample that was sequenced in a study of T cell repertoires in cytomegalovirus infection. These TCRs are of unknown antigen specificity. TCRdb passed the reads through MiXCR, listing each CDR3 protein once. Of 700,000 to 850,000 distinct CDR3 sequences in the sample, 30% to 35% were seen once. Sequenced here: cultured CD8+ T cells from PBMCs, sampled from culture after CMV antigen stimulation. The receptors were gathered from a human donor in good health (CMV status not recorded). Some clones in this sample may be carry-over from other donors' samples.

The V gene is TRBV20-1, the J gene TRBJ1-5; 7 nucleotides align to TRBD1. CDR3 length: 17 residues. The J segment lost 4 bases and the V segment lost 0 bases, leaving 12 bases of the junction unmatched. CDR1 is DFQATT and CDR2 is SNEGSKA in the germline V gene (reference sequence). The CDR3 nucleotides read TGCAGTGCTAGAGATCTGGGACAGACCGGCGGGAATCAGCCCCAGCATTTT. This encodes CSARDLGQTGGNQPQHF.

This clonotype occurred a few times. This chain uses TRBV19 with TRBJ2-1, with 7 positions matching TRBD2. The CDR3 is made up of 15 amino acids. With 3 bases clipped from V and 3 bases from J, the junction kept 5 bases outside the gene matches. Per the germline V gene, CDR1 is LNHDA and CDR2 is SQIVND (reference sequence). The CDR3 region has the DNA TGTGCCAGTAGTATTAACGGCGGGGGCTACAATGAGCAGTTCTTC. Its protein product is CASSINGGGYNEQFF.

The chain is built from TRBV6-2 or TRBV6-3 and TRBJ2-4; 11 bases map to TRBD2. The CDR3 contains 14 residues. V shed 6 bases and J 8 bases; nucleotides not matched to a gene: 6. Germline V lookup: CDR1 MNHEY, CDR2 SVGEGT. The CDR3 sequence: CASSNSGGADIQYF. The DNA for the CDR3 is TGTGCCAGCAGCAATAGCGGGGGGGCCGACATTCAGTACTTC.

There are many counts of this clonotype. V and J are TRBV7-8 and TRBJ2-5; a possible D gene is TRBD1 (5 bases). Germline loops: CDR1 SGHVS, CDR2 FQNEAQ. The CDR3 length is 16 residues. Trimming removed 1 base from V and 4 bases from J, with 16 bases in between. The CDR3 here is CASSLVGGIRGETQYF. The CDR3 DNA follows: TGTGCCAGCAGCTTAGTTGGTGGGATAAGGGGAGAGACCCAGTACTTC.

This clonotype has more than one count but fewer than ten. The chain joins TRBV19 to TRBJ1-1; D remains unclear. Germline CDR1 and CDR2: LNHDA and SQIVND (reference sequence). CDR3 length: 12 amino acids. Here the CDR3 reads CAAGPTNTEAFF. CDR3 DNA sequence: TGTGCTGCGGGCCCAACGAACACTGAAGCTTTCTTT.

The chain links TRBV19 to TRBJ1-2, with D maybe TRBD1 (6 bases). In germline, CDR1 is LNHDA, CDR2 SQIVND (reference sequence). This CDR3 has 14 residues. The germline V and J ends were trimmed by 8 bases and 8 bases, with 21 bases remaining between them. DNA of the CDR3: TGTGCCAGTCCGAACAGGGTTGCTATAGGAGGCTACACCTTC. Its translation is CASPNRVAIGGYTF.

This clonotype has just a few counts. The gene calls are TRBV6-5 and TRBJ1-5; D gene unclear. The CDR3 spans 14 residues. Germline CDR1 reads MNHEY; CDR2 reads SVGAGI. The V gene lost 2 bases and the J gene lost 7 bases, with 12 bases spanning the gap. CDR3 in amino acids: CASSYAEGLQPQHF. Here the CDR3 DNA reads TGTGCCAGCAGTTACGCCGAGGGATTACAGCCCCAGCATTTT.

At least ten counts were recorded for this clonotype. An end of the junction differs from the germline gene, which may be a read error. The rearrangement joins TRBV7-9 to TRBJ1-3; the D gene is possibly TRBD1 (6 bases). The length of the CDR3 is 15 residues. Germline CDR1 SEHNR, CDR2 FQNEAQ (reference sequence). The CDR3 region is CASRLETGPGNTIYF. As DNA, the CDR3 is TGTGCCAGCAGGTTAGAAACAGGGCCTGGAAACACCATATATTTT.

This clonotype was detected a few times. V gene TRBV18 combines with J gene TRBJ2-7; 8 nucleotides align to TRBD1. The CDR3 sequence is 16 residues long. Germline CDR1 KGHSH, CDR2 LQKENI. After removal of 3 bases from V and 2 bases from J, the junction contained 9 bases not matched to a gene. The CDR3 here is CASSPLRQGIAYEQYF. In nucleotides, the CDR3 is TGTGCCAGCTCACCGCTACGACAGGGGATAGCCTACGAGCAGTACTTC. Looking up the rest from reference TRBV18 and TRBJ2-7 gives the full variable domain: NAGVMQNPRHLVRRRGQEARLRCSPMKGHSHVYWYRQLPEEGLKFMVYLQKENIIDESGMPKERFSAEFPKEGPSILRIQQVVRGDSAAYFCASSPLRQGIAYEQYFGPGTRLTVT.

The chain is built from TRBV7-8 and TRBJ2-1; D gene uncertain. Germline-derived CDR1 and CDR2 are SGHVS and FQNEAQ. The ends were cut back, 3 bases at V and 7 bases at J, with 10 bases in the middle. This CDR3 comprises 13 residues. The CDR3 nucleotides are TGTGCCAGCAGCTTTAGGAGTCGGAATGAGCAGTTCTTC. Its protein product is CASSFRSRNEQFF. The full variable domain, with the rest looked up from reference TRBV7-8 and TRBJ2-1, is GAGVSQSPRYKVAKRGQDVALRCDPISGHVSLFWYQQALGQGPEFLTYFQNEAQLDKSGLPSDRFFAERPEGSVSTLKIQRTQQEDSAVYLCASSFRSRNEQFFGPGTRLTVL.

V and J are TRBV7-9 and TRBJ2-5; no firm D call. CDR1 is SEHNR, CDR2 FQNEAQ, per germline (reference sequence). Between the trimmed V and J ends, which lost 4 bases and 5 bases, there was a span of 11 bases. The CDR3 runs 13 residues. The CDR3 DNA sequence: TGTGCCAGCAGCTCCTCCAACATGGAGACCCAGTACTTC. Protein: CASSSSNMETQYF.

This clonotype was observed a handful of times. This chain uses TRBV7-4 with TRBJ2-5; weak D call: TRBD2 (7 bases). V lost 1 base, J lost 5 bases, and 23 bases lay in between. CDR1 is SGHVT and CDR2 is SQSDAQ in the germline V gene. The CDR3 totals 18 residues. The CDR3 protein is CASSLGGGLAPQRETQYF. The CDR3 DNA is TGTGCCAGCAGCTTAGGGGGGGGGCTTGCCCCCCAAAGGGAGACCCAGTACTTC.

The chain combines TRBV12-3 or TRBV12-4 with TRBJ1-1, with TRBD1 identical over 7 bases. V was clipped by 5 bases and J by 4 bases; unmatched bases: 7. This CDR3 comprises 14 residues. The CDR3 nucleotides read TGTGCCAGCAGTCTGGGACAGACCATCACTGAAGCTTTCTTT. It encodes CASSLGQTITEAFF.

This clonotype was counted only a few times. One end of the junction varies from germline; a read error may be responsible. This chain links TRBV7-7 with TRBJ2-1; TRBD2 agrees at 13 bases. Germline V gene lookup returns CDR1 SSHAT and CDR2 FNYEAQ (reference sequence). The CDR3 has 16 amino acids. Here the CDR3 reads CASSLQGLAGYNEQFF. CDR3 DNA sequence: TGTGCTAGCAGCTTACAGGGACTAGCGGGATACAATGAGCAGTTCTTC. Drawing the rest from reference TRBV7-7 and TRBJ2-1, the complete variable domain is GAGVSQSPRYKVTKRGQDVTLRCDPISSHATLYWYQQALGQGPEFLTYFNYEAQPDKSGLPSDRFSAERPEGSISTLTIQRTEQRDSAMYRCASSLQGLAGYNEQFFGPGTRLTVL.

This clonotype has only a few counts. The V and J genes are TRBV7-9 and TRBJ1-1; D is ambiguous. Germline V gene sequence: CDR1 SEHNR, CDR2 FQNEAQ (reference sequence). Deletions cut 0 bases from V and 0 bases from J, with 8 bases between. The length of the CDR3 is 15 residues. The CDR3 region is CASSLARYLNTEAFF. The CDR3 bases are TGTGCCAGCAGCTTAGCGCGTTATCTGAACACTGAAGCTTTCTTT.

J is TRBJ2-1 and V is TRBV27; the D call may be TRBD1 or TRBD2 (5 bases each). CDR3 length: 15 amino acids. V lost 4 bases, J lost 0 bases, and 10 bases lay in between. CDR1 is MNHEY and CDR2 is SMNVEV in the germline V gene (reference sequence). The CDR3 protein is CASSWSGSSYNEQFF. The CDR3 nucleotides are TGTGCCAGCAGTTGGTCAGGGAGCTCCTACAATGAGCAGTTCTTC.

This clonotype was recorded a few times. The chain employs TRBV7-6 and TRBJ2-1, with TRBD2 identical over 7 bases. After removal of 1 base from V and 8 bases from J, the junction contained 2 bases not matched to a gene. There are 13 residues in the CDR3. CDR1 is SGHVS, CDR2 FNYEAQ, per germline. CDR3 nucleotides: TGTGCCAGCAGCTTAGGGGGGGGGTATGAGCAGTTCTTC. Translating gives CASSLGGGYEQFF.

The rearrangement uses TRBV19 and TRBJ2-7, with a weak D call TRBD2 (5 bases). The V end lost 7 bases, the J end lost 0 bases, and 16 bases lay between the germline ends. CDR1 and CDR2 from the germline V gene are LNHDA and SQIVND (reference sequence). The CDR3 has 15 residues. CDR3 residues: CASKPRTFSSYEQYF. The CDR3 DNA reads as TGTGCCAGTAAACCCCGGACTTTTAGCTCCTACGAGCAGTACTTC.

This chain joins TRBV19 and TRBJ2-5, with 12 bases aligning to TRBD2. Germline V gene sequence: CDR1 LNHDA, CDR2 SQIVND (reference sequence). The CDR3 extends over 15 amino acids. J gave up 5 bases and V 5 bases, and 6 bases lay outside the gene matches. The CDR3 sequence: CASSPLAGGLETQYF. In DNA, the CDR3 is TGTGCCAGTAGTCCCCTAGCGGGGGGGCTTGAGACCCAGTACTTC.

The J gene is TRBJ2-1, the V gene TRBV24-1; no clear D. The CDR3 runs to 14 residues. Germline CDR1 is KGHDR and CDR2 is SFDVKD. Trimming stripped 1 base from V and 4 bases from J, with 7 bases between. CDR3 sequence: CATSDFTGYNEQFF. As DNA, the CDR3 is TGTGCCACCAGTGATTTCACGGGTTACAATGAGCAGTTCTTC.

The count of this clonotype is one. One end of the junction fails to match germline, which may point to a read error. The rearrangement uses TRBV5-8 and TRBJ2-1, with TRBD1 as a possible D gene (6 bases). Germline lookup yields CDR1 SGHTS and CDR2 YDEGEE. This CDR3 is built from 14 residues. The CDR3 spells CASSPEYRDNEQFF. The CDR3 bases are TGTGCCAGCAGCCCGGAGTATAGGGACAACGAGCAGTTCTTC.

This clonotype occurred once. The CDR3 does not end in the conserved phenylalanine or tryptophan, so this is likely a read error. The CDR3 here is CASSFTGRITDTQYY. The DNA of the CDR3 is TGTGCCAGCAGTTTCACAGGACGGATCACAGATACGCAGTATTAT. The chain recombines TRBV27 with TRBJ2-3; possibly TRBD1 for D (5 bases). V lost 3 bases and J lost 2, with 12 bases in between. Germline CDR1 reads MNHEY; CDR2 reads SMNVEV (reference sequence). The CDR3 runs 15 residues.

This clonotype was seen a few times. The CDR3 loop reads CAISEKQASIMNQPQHF. The CDR3 DNA sequence: TGTGCCATCAGTGAGAAACAGGCCTCCATAATGAACCAGCCCCAGCATTTT. The genes are TRBV10-3 and TRBJ1-5; D is perhaps TRBD1 (5 bases). The CDR3 has 17 amino acids. Germline loops: CDR1 ENHRY, CDR2 SYGVKD. The germline V and J ends were trimmed by 2 bases and 7 bases, with 21 bases remaining between them.